This TCR beta chain originates from a study of cytomegalovirus exposure and HLA in healthy donors. General study findings and limits: Specificity for CMV antigens was confirmed in vitro for a few of the CMV-associated chains.

The table came from immunoSEQ multiplex PCR; TCRdb's copy has only in-frame clones and leaves some out. The sample holds some 150,000 clones; about 87% are singletons and the top ten take roughly 1.4%. Points on this clone: Its antigen remains unknown.

The sample was PBMCs. This sequence originates from a woman aged 25 to 39 in good health and CMV-seronegative.

The CDR3 loop reads CASREIGDNEQFF. CDR3 DNA sequence: TGTGCCAGCAGAGAGATCGGGGACAATGAGCAGTTCTTC. The rearrangement links TRBV6-1 to TRBJ2-1, with D possibly being TRBD2 (5 bases). Germline values: CDR1 MNHNS, CDR2 SASEGT. The CDR3 has 13 residues. V lost 6 bases and J lost 5, with 11 bases in between.